A single sample is the source of the 27 T cell receptor beta chains below, sequenced in a study of identical twins. TCRdb passed the 5' RACE reads through MiXCR, listing each CDR3 protein once. The table has hundreds of thousands of distinct CDR3 sequences, around a sixth seen once. The same data also contributed to another study, on T cells expressing NK-cell markers.

Sequencing was done on a sample of PBMCs. These TCRs come from a woman aged 18-29 years in good health.

At least ten counts were recorded for this clonotype. This rearrangement joins TRBV20-1 to TRBJ2-7; unclear D gene. CDR1 and CDR2 from the germline V gene are DFQATT and SNEGSKA (reference sequence). Trimming cost V 6 bases and J 1 base, with 13 bases left between them. CDR3 size: 13 residues. The CDR3 DNA reads TGCAGTGCAACTACTGGGCATTCCTACGAGCAGTACTTC. The encoded protein is CSATTGHSYEQYF.

The chain couples TRBV5-1 to TRBJ2-1; maybe TRBD1 (6 bases). Germline V gene lookup returns CDR1 SGHRS and CDR2 YFSETQ. The CDR3 is made up of 15 amino acids. V lost 0 bases and J lost 6, with 13 bases in between. CDR3 nucleotide sequence: TGCGCCAGCAGCTTGGGGGACATCCGGCTCAATGAGCAGTTCTTC. Translating gives CASSLGDIRLNEQFF.

This clonotype was counted a few times. The V call is TRBV20-1, the J call TRBJ1-2; D possibly corresponds to TRBD1 (5 bases). Germline assignment: CDR1 DFQATT and CDR2 SNEGSKA (reference sequence). The CDR3 has 11 residues. The ends were cut back, 4 bases at V and 8 bases at J, with 11 bases in the middle. The CDR3 sequence: CSANAGHGYTF. The CDR3 DNA sequence: TGCAGTGCTAACGCAGGGCACGGCTACACCTTC.

The V gene is TRBV4-3, the J gene TRBJ2-6, with D uncertain. Germline lookup yields CDR1 LGHNA and CDR2 YSLEER. This CDR3 has 13 residues. The V end was cut by 1 base, the J end by 3 bases, with 1 base between. CDR3 sequence reads: CASSQVGANVLTF. The CDR3 nucleotides are TGCGCCAGCAGCCAAGTTGGGGCCAACGTCCTGACTTTC.

A word on this clonotype: A read error is possible here, since a much larger clone lies one base away. The gene calls are TRBV11-3 and TRBJ2-1; unclear D gene. The CDR3 spans 13 residues. The germline V and J ends were trimmed by 4 bases and 0 bases, with 4 bases remaining between them. In germline, CDR1 is SGHNT, CDR2 YENEEA. The CDR3 coding sequence is TGTGCCAGCAGCTCCAACTCCTACAATGAGCAGTTCTTC. Its protein product is CASSSNSYNEQFF.

This clonotype was found many times. This chain joins TRBV11-2 and TRBJ2-3; D gene uncertain. The CDR3 consists of 14 residues. Germline values: CDR1 SGHAT, CDR2 FQNNGV. Trimming stripped 1 base from V and 6 bases from J, with 11 bases between. The CDR3 nucleotides are TGTGCCAGCAGCTTAGTCCGGGCGGCGGATACGCAGTATTTT. Protein sequence: CASSLVRAADTQYF.

The chain has TRBV4-3 and TRBJ2-3; TRBD1 matches 7 bases. The V gene end was trimmed by 3 bases and the J gene end by 6 bases; junction bases not matched to a gene: 15. Germline CDR1 and CDR2: LGHNA and YSLEER. The CDR3 covers 17 residues. CDR3 sequence (DNA): TGCGCCAGCAGCCATGATATGACAGGGCGAACGGACGATACGCAGTATTTT. It yields the protein CASSHDMTGRTDDTQYF.

This clonotype was counted between two and nine times. The chain uses TRBV21-1 and TRBJ2-7; the table's D gene call, TRBD2, was not cross checked with the DNA. TRBV21-1 counts as a pseudogene. The CDR3 is 15 amino acids. CDR3 residues: CASIARGGESYEQYF. The CDR3 region has the DNA TGTGCCAGCATCGCGCGGGGGGGAGAGTCCTACGAGCAGTACTTC.

This sequence joins TRBV20-1 and TRBJ1-1; D might be TRBD1 (6 bases). V lost 3 bases and J lost 7, with 12 bases in between. The CDR3 totals 12 residues. CDR1 is DFQATT, CDR2 SNEGSKA, per germline (reference sequence). In DNA form, the CDR3 reads TGCAGTGCTAGGGGGGGACAATTTGAAGCTTTCTTT. Protein sequence: CSARGGQFEAFF.

The chain combines TRBV20-1 with TRBJ2-5, with TRBD2 matching over 9 bases. This CDR3 spans 15 amino acids. CDR1 is DFQATT, CDR2 SNEGSKA, per germline (reference sequence). V shed 0 bases, J shed 2 bases, and the junction held 4 bases outside the gene matches. The CDR3 loop reads CSARDGTSIQETQYF. The DNA of the CDR3 is TGCAGTGCTAGAGATGGGACTAGCATTCAAGAGACCCAGTACTTC.

This chain links TRBV7-2 with TRBJ2-3, with D unclear. Germline lookup yields CDR1 SGHTA and CDR2 FQGNSA. The CDR3 length is 14 residues. V shed 5 bases and J shed 5 bases, with 14 bases lying between them. DNA for the CDR3: TGTGCCAGCAGCGCTAACCCCTTGGTAGATACGCAGTATTTT. It translates to CASSANPLVDTQYF.

This chain joins TRBV7-9 and TRBJ2-1; D might be TRBD1 (6 bases). CDR1 is SEHNR and CDR2 is FQNEAQ in the germline V gene (reference sequence). CDR3 length: 15 amino acids. Trimming took 1 base from V and 5 from J, leaving 12 bases between them. CDR3 in amino acids: CASSLGHRDDNEQFF. The CDR3 coding sequence is TGTGCCAGCAGCTTAGGTCACAGGGACGACAATGAGCAGTTCTTC.

This clonotype appeared a few times. The chain has TRBV4-2 and TRBJ2-7; D might be TRBD2 (6 bases). Germline loops: CDR1 LGHNA, CDR2 YNFKEQ. V lost 1 base and J 2 bases, leaving 15 bases between the germline ends. The CDR3 contains 16 residues. CDR3 residues: CASSQVSSGATYEQYF. The CDR3 nucleotides are TGTGCCAGCAGCCAAGTGAGTTCGGGAGCCACCTACGAGCAGTACTTC.

There are a few counts of this clonotype. The V call is TRBV7-2, the J call TRBJ2-7, with 13 bases matching TRBD2. Germline V CDR1 and CDR2: SGHTA, FQGNSA. The CDR3 length is 13 residues. V trimming: 2 bases; J trimming: 10 bases; junction bases outside the gene matches: 2. This chain's CDR3 is CASSLRLAGGQYF. The CDR3 DNA reads as TGTGCCAGCAGCTTACGACTAGCGGGAGGACAGTACTTC. The whole variable domain, filled in from reference TRBV7-2 and TRBJ2-7, reads GAGVSQSPSNKVTEKGKDVELRCDPISGHTALYWYRQSLGQGLEFLIYFQGNSAPDKSGLPSDRFSAERTGGSVSTLTIQRTQQEDSAVYLCASSLRLAGGQYFGPGTRLTVT.

This clonotype showed up just a few times. This chain links TRBV7-2 with TRBJ2-4; 8 positions match TRBD1. The CDR3 has 14 residues. V gave up 4 bases and J gave up 8 bases; unmatched junction bases: 7. From germline, CDR1 is SGHTA and CDR2 FQGNSA. As DNA, the CDR3 is TGTGCCAGCAGCTCCACAGGGGGAACGGACATTCAGTACTTC. It specifies CASSSTGGTDIQYF.

The rearrangement joins TRBV7-9 to TRBJ2-1, with 8 bases aligning to TRBD1. Unmatched junction bases numbered 18, after V lost 5 bases and J lost 9 bases. This CDR3 comprises 17 residues. The germline V gene has CDR1 SEHNR and CDR2 FQNEAQ (reference sequence). The CDR3 DNA reads TGTGCCAGCAGCCCCAGCCGGACAGGGAGTCCCCTAGGTGAGCAGTTCTTC. Its protein is CASSPSRTGSPLGEQFF.

V usage is TRBV4-2 and J usage is TRBJ2-1; D not certain. Germline V gene sequence: CDR1 LGHNA, CDR2 YNFKEQ. Trimming removed 4 bases from V and 10 bases from J, with 14 bases in between. The CDR3 length is 13 residues. The CDR3 is CASSPVDTEEQFF. In nucleotides, the CDR3 is TGTGCCAGCAGCCCCGTTGATACGGAGGAGCAGTTCTTC.

In this sample, this clonotype turned up a few times. V and J are TRBV12-3 or TRBV12-4 and TRBJ1-1; no reliable D call. The CDR3 sequence is 12 residues long. Trimming took off 6 bases at V and 0 bases at J, with 5 bases between the two ends. Written as DNA, the CDR3 is TGTGCCAGCAGGAGTATGAACACTGAAGCTTTCTTT. Its protein product is CASRSMNTEAFF.

This chain joins TRBV30 and TRBJ2-7, with 11 bases fitting TRBD2. The V and J ends lost 1 base and 4 bases, in that order; junction bases with no gene match: 3. The germline V gene encodes CDR1 GTSNPN and CDR2 SVGIG (reference sequence). The CDR3 has 14 residues. CDR3: CAWSAGLAAYEQYF. CDR3 bases: TGTGCCTGGAGTGCGGGACTAGCGGCATACGAGCAGTACTTC.

This clonotype was seen a few times. This chain links TRBV6-5 with TRBJ2-7, with D perhaps matching TRBD1 (7 bases). This CDR3 contains 15 residues. Germline V gene data show CDR1 as MNHEY and CDR2 as SVGAGI. Trimming stripped 2 bases from V and 3 bases from J, with 14 bases between. CDR3 sequence reads: CASSYRGTADYEQYF. The CDR3 region has the DNA TGTGCCAGCAGTTACCGGGGGACAGCGGACTACGAGCAGTACTTC.

The sample holds a few counts of this clonotype. The V and J genes are TRBV6-5 and TRBJ2-7, with D tentatively TRBD1 (5 bases). There are 14 residues in the CDR3. The V gene's germline CDR1 is MNHEY and CDR2 SVGAGI. V gave up 0 bases and J gave up 5 bases, with 11 bases separating them. CDR3 residues: CASSYSGARNEQYF. The DNA for the CDR3 is TGTGCCAGCAGTTACTCTGGGGCAAGGAACGAGCAGTACTTC.

V and J are TRBV7-2 and TRBJ1-3, with a tentative D call TRBD1 (5 bases). V was trimmed by 5 bases and J by 3 bases, leaving 17 bases between them. This CDR3 region has 16 residues. Germline V gene sequence: CDR1 SGHTA, CDR2 FQGNSA. The CDR3 protein is CASSAIKRDFGNTIYF. The CDR3 DNA is TGTGCCAGCAGCGCTATCAAAAGGGACTTTGGAAACACCATATATTTT.

The chain links TRBV5-1 to TRBJ2-3; 11 bases match TRBD2. CDR1 is SGHRS, CDR2 YFSETQ, per germline. Losses at the gene ends were 1 base for V and 5 bases for J; bases not matched to a gene: 6. CDR3 size: 16 residues. The CDR3 loop is CASSLWGLAVLDTQYF. CDR3 coding DNA: TGCGCCAGCAGCTTGTGGGGACTAGCGGTCCTAGATACGCAGTATTTT.

The rearrangement links TRBV7-2 to TRBJ2-1, with D uncertain. V lost 0 bases, J lost 3 bases, and 12 bases lay in between. CDR1 is SGHTA, CDR2 FQGNSA, per germline. This CDR3 has 16 residues. This CDR3 reads CASSLAGVASYNEQFF. The CDR3 DNA sequence: TGTGCCAGCAGCTTAGCTGGGGTGGCTAGCTACAATGAGCAGTTCTTC.

The sample holds many counts of this clonotype. The chain uses TRBV6-5 and TRBJ1-3; 7 bases agree with TRBD1. Germline CDR1 reads MNHEY; CDR2 reads SVGAGI. After removal of 2 bases from V and 4 bases from J, the junction contained 14 bases not matched to a gene. This CDR3 is built from 18 residues. This CDR3 is CASSYLLPTGASGNTIYF. Written as DNA, the CDR3 is TGTGCCAGCAGTTACCTTCTTCCCACAGGGGCATCCGGAAACACCATATATTTT.

This clonotype has at least ten counts. Relative to the germline gene, one junction end is altered; a read error may explain this. The V and J genes are TRBV7-7 and TRBJ2-1; D ambiguous. The CDR3 is 17 residues long. Germline V gives CDR1 SSHAT, CDR2 FNYEAQ (reference sequence). The CDR3 DNA is TGTGCTAGCAGCTTAGAAACTGCTCCAATCCCAAGCAATGAGCAGTTCTTC. Encoded protein: CASSLETAPIPSNEQFF.

This chain joins TRBV18 and TRBJ2-6, with D perhaps TRBD1 (5 bases). The CDR3 consists of 17 residues. The V gene's germline CDR1 is KGHSH and CDR2 LQKENI. V lost 1 base and J 0 bases, leaving 10 bases between the germline ends. The CDR3 DNA reads as TGTGCCAGCTCACCACGATCAGGGAACTCTGGGGCCAACGTCCTGACTTTC. It is translated as CASSPRSGNSGANVLTF.